Presented here are 29 T cell receptor beta chains from one specimen sequenced in a study of cytomegalovirus exposure and HLA in healthy donors. Only in-frame clones appear in the TCRdb table, and some are missing; sequencing was by immunoSEQ multiplex PCR. The table lists fewer than 150,000 clones, less than 90% of them singletons. The sample was PBMCs. The receptors here all came from a man aged 18 to 35 in good health and CMV-seropositive.

The chain links TRBV28 to TRBJ1-2; D is uncertain. The germline CDR1 and CDR2 sequences are MDHEN and SYDVKM. This CDR3 spans 13 amino acids. V was cut by 4 bases and J by 4 bases, with 10 bases left in between. Written as DNA, the CDR3 is TGTGCCAGCAGTTACGCGGCAGTCTATGGCTACACCTTC. It is translated as CASSYAAVYGYTF.

The chain combines TRBV5-8 with TRBJ1-5, with 10 bases aligning to TRBD1. The CDR3 is made up of 16 amino acids. CDR1 and CDR2 (germline): SGHTS, YDEGEE. The junction had 9 bases not matched to a gene; V was cut back by 4 bases and J by 5 bases. In DNA, the CDR3 is TGTGCCAGCAGCCCGCCTCCCGGGACAGGGGATCAGCCCCAGCATTTT. Its translation: CASSPPPGTGDQPQHF.

The rearrangement uses TRBV5-4 and TRBJ2-2; TRBD1 might be the D (6 bases). The V gene's germline CDR1 is SGHNT and CDR2 YYREEE (reference sequence). This CDR3 has 19 amino acids. Trimming left V 4 bases short and J 3 bases short, with 25 bases between. The CDR3: CASSPSPTGSHWDTGELFF. CDR3 DNA: TGTGCCAGCAGCCCAAGCCCCACAGGGTCCCACTGGGACACCGGGGAGCTGTTTTTT.

This sequence joins TRBV27 and TRBJ1-1; possibly TRBD1 for D (6 bases). The CDR3 is made up of 16 amino acids. Per the germline V gene, CDR1 is MNHEY and CDR2 is SMNVEV (reference sequence). V gave up 5 bases and J gave up 0 bases, with 16 bases separating them. CDR3 coding DNA: TGTGCCAGCAGTCGAGGGGGAACCGTATTGAACACTGAAGCTTTCTTT. This codes for CASSRGGTVLNTEAFF.

V usage is TRBV20-1 and J usage is TRBJ2-4; no firm D call. Between the trimmed V and J ends, which lost 3 bases and 4 bases, there was a span of 4 bases. The CDR3 contains 11 residues. From germline, CDR1 is DFQATT and CDR2 SNEGSKA (reference sequence). The CDR3, as DNA: TGCAGTGCTAGTACAAAAAACATTCAGTACTTC. As protein: CSASTKNIQYF.

V usage is TRBV11-1 and J usage is TRBJ2-1; 7 bases are a match to TRBD2. CDR3 length: 14 amino acids. Trimming at V came to 6 bases and at J to 4 bases, leaving 6 bases not matched to a gene. The germline V gene has CDR1 SGHAT and CDR2 FQDESV (reference sequence). CDR3 amino acids: CASSYTSEYNEQFF. CDR3 sequence (DNA): TGTGCCAGCAGTTATACTAGCGAGTACAATGAGCAGTTCTTC. The full variable domain, in which reference TRBV11-1 and TRBJ2-1 provide the parts outside the CDR3, is EAEVAQSPRYKITEKSQAVAFWCDPISGHATLYWYRQILGQGPELLVQFQDESVVDDSQLPKDRFSAERLKGVDSTLKIQPAELGDSAMYLCASSYTSEYNEQFFGPGTRLTVL.

The chain carries TRBV2 and TRBJ1-6; possibly TRBD1 for D (5 bases). Trimming removed 4 bases from V and 3 bases from J, with 10 bases in between. CDR1 is SNHLY, CDR2 FYNNEI, per germline. The CDR3 totals 15 residues. The CDR3 loop is CASSAARVYNSPLHF. The CDR3 coding sequence is TGTGCCAGCAGTGCGGCCAGGGTCTATAATTCACCCCTCCACTTT.

The V call is TRBV7-9, the J call TRBJ2-1; D call uncertain. Germline lookup yields CDR1 SEHNR and CDR2 FQNEAQ (reference sequence). V lost 1 base and J 0 bases, leaving 10 bases between the germline ends. The CDR3 length is 16 residues. The CDR3 is CASSLGYTSSYNEQFF. The CDR3 bases are TGTGCCAGCAGCTTAGGGTATACGAGCTCCTACAATGAGCAGTTCTTC.

V and J are TRBV19 and TRBJ2-3, with TRBD2 identical over 14 bases. The ends lost 4 bases at V and 4 bases at J; junction bases unmatched: 1. Germline V gene data show CDR1 as LNHDA and CDR2 as SQIVND (reference sequence). There are 15 residues in the CDR3. CDR3 nucleotides: TGTGCCAGTAGTACGACTAGCGGGGGGGCAGATACGCAGTATTTT. The encoded protein is CASSTTSGGADTQYF.

This chain links TRBV5-1 with TRBJ2-1; 10 nucleotides align to TRBD2. This CDR3 is 16 amino acids long. V was clipped by 4 bases and J by 5 bases; unmatched bases: 9. Looked up from germline, CDR1 is SGHRS and CDR2 is YFSETQ. CDR3 nucleotide sequence: TGCGCCAGCAGCCGTGGAGCGGGGGGGTCGAACAATGAGCAGTTCTTC. This codes for CASSRGAGGSNNEQFF.

The rearrangement links TRBV30 to TRBJ1-3; D unresolved. Germline CDR1 and CDR2: GTSNPN and SVGIG (reference sequence). This CDR3 is 13 amino acids long. V lost 4 bases and J lost 4, with 11 bases in between. The CDR3 reads CAWTLQSGNTIYF. DNA of the CDR3: TGTGCCTGGACGCTACAGAGCGGAAACACCATATATTTT.

V and J are TRBV11-1 and TRBJ1-1; a weak D match, TRBD1 (5 bases). Deletions cut 0 bases from V and 11 bases from J, with 13 bases between. CDR3 length equals 13 residues. CDR1 is SGHAT, CDR2 FQDESV, per germline (reference sequence). CDR3 residues: CASSLAASGGAFF. The CDR3, as DNA: TGTGCCAGCAGCTTAGCCGCCTCGGGGGGGGCTTTCTTT.

This rearrangement joins TRBV30 to TRBJ2-7; D unclear. The ends were cut back, 3 bases at V and 2 bases at J, with 14 bases in the middle. Per germline, CDR1 GTSNPN and CDR2 SVGIG (reference sequence). This CDR3 is built from 14 residues. CDR3 protein: CAWSSSSTAYEQYF. In DNA form, the CDR3 reads TGTGCCTGGAGCTCTTCAAGTACAGCCTACGAGCAGTACTTC.

J is TRBJ2-3 and V is TRBV7-9; D might be TRBD2 (6 bases). From germline, CDR1 is SEHNR and CDR2 FQNEAQ (reference sequence). V gave up 4 bases and J gave up 5 bases, with 10 bases separating them. This CDR3 contains 13 residues. CDR3 sequence: CASSYSGEDTQYF. The CDR3 region has the DNA TGTGCCAGCAGCTACTCGGGGGAAGATACGCAGTATTTT.

CDR3 sequence reads: CASSVPGQDNEQFF. DNA for the CDR3: TGTGCCAGCAGCGTTCCGGGACAGGACAATGAGCAGTTCTTC. The chain recombines TRBV5-8 with TRBJ2-1, with 8 positions matching TRBD1. In germline, CDR1 is SGHTS, CDR2 YDEGEE. The ends lost 4 bases at V and 5 bases at J; junction bases unmatched: 5. The CDR3 runs 14 residues.

The chain uses TRBV7-9 and TRBJ2-3; 9 bases match TRBD1. Germline lookup yields CDR1 SEHNR and CDR2 FQNEAQ (reference sequence). The ends lost 6 bases at V and 3 bases at J; junction bases unmatched: 7. This CDR3 is 15 amino acids long. The CDR3 nucleotides are TGTGCCAGCAGTGGGAACGACAGGGGGACAGATACGCAGTATTTT. This encodes CASSGNDRGTDTQYF.

CDR3 sequence: CASSSGTGVYGYTF. CDR3 nucleotides: TGTGCCAGCAGTTCCGGGACAGGGGTATATGGCTACACCTTC. This chain joins TRBV28 and TRBJ1-2, with 10 bases matching TRBD1. The CDR3 extends over 14 amino acids. V shed 4 bases and J 5 bases; nucleotides not matched to a gene: 4. Germline V gene sequence: CDR1 MDHEN, CDR2 SYDVKM.

This chain connects TRBV13 to TRBJ1-2, with 9 bases matching TRBD1. J was trimmed by 2 bases and V by 5 bases; bases with no gene match: 6. Germline lookup yields CDR1 PRHDT and CDR2 FYEKMQ (reference sequence). The CDR3 has 15 amino acids. This CDR3 reads CASSNGQGRNYGYTF. The CDR3 DNA sequence: TGTGCCAGCAGCAATGGACAGGGGCGCAACTATGGCTACACCTTC.

This clone was found once. This chain joins TRBV4-2 and TRBJ1-2; D unresolved. There are 12 residues in the CDR3. Germline V gives CDR1 LGHNA, CDR2 YNFKEQ. V lost 0 bases and J 5 bases, leaving 4 bases between the germline ends. Here the CDR3 DNA reads TGTGCCAGCAGCCAAGACGCGTATGGCTACACCTTC. Its translation: CASSQDAYGYTF.

This rearrangement joins TRBV10-3 to TRBJ2-7, with 7 bases identical to TRBD1. Germline CDR1 is ENHRY and CDR2 is SYGVKD. The J segment lost 4 bases and the V segment lost 3 bases, leaving 21 bases of the junction unmatched. This CDR3 is built from 19 residues. The CDR3 bases are TGTGCCATCAGTGACGGGACAGCCAAGAACACACGGCACCGATACGAGCAGTACTTC. Its protein product is CAISDGTAKNTRHRYEQYF.

The DNA for the CDR3 is TGTGCCAGCAGTATTGGGGAGGGGACTACGCAGTATTTT. This encodes CASSIGEGTTQYF. The chain uses TRBV6-1 and TRBJ2-3; 7 positions match TRBD2. V was clipped by 5 bases and J by 8 bases; unmatched bases: 7. CDR3 length: 13 residues. Germline CDR1 and CDR2: MNHNS and SASEGT.

The gene calls are TRBV28 and TRBJ1-3; possibly TRBD1 for D (5 bases). Looked up from germline, CDR1 is MDHEN and CDR2 is SYDVKM. Trimming stripped 4 bases from V and 2 bases from J, with 9 bases between. This CDR3 has 14 residues. The CDR3 reads CASSSPGTGNTIYF. In nucleotides, the CDR3 is TGTGCCAGCAGTTCTCCAGGGACTGGAAACACCATATATTTT.

This clone was seen once. Within the sample, other DNA sequences also encode this same CDR3. The gene calls are TRBV7-2 and TRBJ2-3, with D maybe TRBD1 (6 bases). The V end lost 2 bases, the J end lost 3 bases, and 12 bases lay between the germline ends. The length of the CDR3 is 15 residues. Germline CDR1 and CDR2: SGHTA and FQGNSA. The CDR3 DNA reads as TGTGCCAGCAGCTTAATGGGGGCGCTTACAGATACGCAGTATTTT. Its protein product is CASSLMGALTDTQYF.

The chain recombines TRBV2 with TRBJ1-1; 9 nucleotides agree with TRBD1. The CDR3 covers 19 residues. Germline lookup yields CDR1 SNHLY and CDR2 FYNNEI. V dropped 5 bases and J dropped 0; count of bases not matched to a gene: 16. The CDR3 sequence: CASSPIVDRGRALNTEAFF. The CDR3 DNA reads as TGTGCCAGCAGTCCGATCGTAGACAGGGGGAGGGCCCTGAACACTGAAGCTTTCTTT.

The chain combines TRBV5-1 with TRBJ2-5; weak D call: TRBD2 (6 bases). V gave up 3 bases and J gave up 2 bases, with 14 bases separating them. Germline lookup yields CDR1 SGHRS and CDR2 YFSETQ. The CDR3 is 15 amino acids. In DNA form, the CDR3 reads TGCGCCAGCAGCTGGGGAGGTCTTTTACAAGAGACCCAGTACTTC. Translation gives CASSWGGLLQETQYF.

By proportion, this clone is medium-sized (0.01 to 0.1%). A junction boundary mismatches the germline segment, possibly from a read error. This sequence joins TRBV2 and TRBJ1-6; D is possibly TRBD1 (6 bases). Germline V gene sequence: CDR1 SNHLY, CDR2 FYNNEI. The CDR3 covers 17 residues. The CDR3 nucleotides are TGTGCCAGTAGTGTTCCGACAGGTGGATCCTATAATTCACCCCTCCACTTT. Protein product: CASSVPTGGSYNSPLHF.

This chain links TRBV29-1 with TRBJ1-1, with D hard to call. This CDR3 is 13 amino acids long. The V gene's germline CDR1 is SQVTM and CDR2 ANQGSEA. Trimming stripped 5 bases from V and 0 bases from J, with 10 bases between. CDR3 DNA: TGCAGCGTTAGCTCCGGGATGAACACTGAAGCTTTCTTT. This sequence encodes CSVSSGMNTEAFF.

This chain uses TRBV19 with TRBJ1-6; tentatively, D is TRBD1 (5 bases). Germline lookup yields CDR1 LNHDA and CDR2 SQIVND (reference sequence). V lost 5 bases and J lost 8, with 16 bases in between. The length of the CDR3 is 15 residues. For the CDR3, the DNA is TGTGCCAGTAGTCCCCGACAGCCCCCGGATTCACCCCTCCACTTT. This gives the protein CASSPRQPPDSPLHF.

This clone was seen a single time. CDR3 coding DNA: TGTGCCAGCAGCGTAGTTGGGGTCGGGGACACTGAAGCTTTCTTT. Protein sequence: CASSVVGVGDTEAFF. The J gene is TRBJ1-1, the V gene TRBV9; D gene unclear. The length of the CDR3 is 15 residues. Germline CDR1 is SGDLS and CDR2 is YYNGEE. The ends were cut back, 0 bases at V and 3 bases at J, with 12 bases in the middle.